Listed below are T cell receptor beta chains from one sample, sequenced in a study of blood T cell repertoires in COVID-19. Generated by immunoSEQ multiplex PCR, the TCRdb table keeps only in-frame clones and is missing some. This sample has a few hundred thousand clones, with 70% to 90% found just once. The sequencing input was PBMCs or T cells enriched from blood (not recorded which). The receptors were sampled from a woman between 50 and 59 years old who had recovered from COVID-19. Both conserved end residues are part of each CDR3. The D gene is left open where the match is weak. Only part of the rows carry a size: once, few, many, or a class if the clone is expanded.

TRBV29-1	-	TRBJ1-4	-	TGCAGCGTTGGTCGGGCCTATGACAGTGAAAAACTGTTTTTT	CSVGRAYDSEKLFF
TRBV12-3/TRBV12-4	-	TRBJ2-3	-	TGTGCCAGCAGTTTATTAACAGATACGCAGTATTTT	CASSLLTDTQYF
TRBV24-1	once	TRBJ2-3	-	TGTGCCACCAGTGAACCGACAGAAGGCACAGATACGCAGTATTTT	CATSEPTEGTDTQYF
TRBV5-5	-	TRBJ2-4	TRBD1	TGTGCCAGCAGCGCTGACAGGGGCCGAGCCAAAAACATTCAGTACTTC	CASSADRGRAKNIQYF
TRBV6-1	-	TRBJ2-1	TRBD1	TGTGCCAGCAGTGGGCGACAGGGGGTGTTGAGAAGCATTGACAATGAGCAGTTCTTC	CASSGRQGVLRSIDNEQFF
TRBV29-1	-	TRBJ1-5	-	TGCAGCGCACAAAATAGGTCGGCGGGTCAGCCCCAGCATTTT	CSAQNRSAGQPQHF
TRBV25-1	once	TRBJ1-1	-	TGTGCCAGCAGTGAAAGGTCCGGGGTGAACACTGAAGCTTTCTTT	CASSERSGVNTEAFF
TRBV28	-	TRBJ2-1	-	TGTGCCAGCAGTCACAGGGTTTATAGGCCCAATGAGCAGTTCTTC	CASSHRVYRPNEQFF
TRBV19	-	TRBJ1-2	-	TGTGCCAGTAGTAGGCAGGGGAACTATGGCTACACCTTC	CASSRQGNYGYTF
TRBV28	-	TRBJ2-1	TRBD2	TGTGCCAGCACCGACGGGACTAGCGGTTACAATGAGCAGTTCTTC	CASTDGTSGYNEQFF
TRBV27	few	TRBJ1-4	TRBD1	TGTGCCAGCAGACAGGGGGCGGTTTGGGGTGTGGGGAATGAAAAACTGTTTTTT	CASRQGAVWGVGNEKLFF
TRBV5-1	-	TRBJ1-2	TRBD1	TGCGCCAGCAGCTCCGGGACAGGGTTTGGCTACACCTTC	CASSSGTGFGYTF
TRBV19	-	TRBJ1-5	TRBD1	TGTGCCAGTAGTCTAGAGACCGGGACAGGGGAGTACAATCAGCCCCAGCATTTT	CASSLETGTGEYNQPQHF
TRBV14	-	TRBJ2-6	-	TGTGCCAGCAGCCAAGATATTGAGGTCTCTGGGGCCAACGTCCTGACTTTC	CASSQDIEVSGANVLTF
TRBV28	-	TRBJ2-7	-	TGTGCCAGCCTCCCTTCTCCGGCTAGAACTAGCTACGAGCAGTACTTC	CASLPSPARTSYEQYF
TRBV5-1	-	TRBJ2-7	TRBD1	TGCGCCAGCAGCGAAAGGACAGGTCTTCCCTACGAGCAGTACTTC	CASSERTGLPYEQYF
TRBV6-5	-	TRBJ1-1	TRBD1	TGTGCCAGCTTTTGGAGGGGGCACACTGAAGCTTTCTTT	CASFWRGHTEAFF
TRBV7-3	-	TRBJ1-6	-	TGTGCCAGCAGCTTGGGCACTGATAATTCACCCCTCCACTTT	CASSLGTDNSPLHF
TRBV2	-	TRBJ2-7	-	TGTGCCAGCAGTGTGGAGGGGACAGAGATTAGCTCCTACGAGCAGTACTTC	CASSVEGTEISSYEQYF
TRBV15	once	TRBJ1-1	TRBD1	TGTGCCACCAGCGGCGGACAGGTCGGGACTGAAGCTTTCTTT	CATSGGQVGTEAFF
TRBV19	-	TRBJ2-3	-	TGTGCCAGTAGTATGGAAGTCGCACCTAGCGATACGCAGTATTTT	CASSMEVAPSDTQYF
TRBV6-5	-	TRBJ2-2	-	TGTGCCAGCCAGCTCGGGAGCACCGGGGAGCTGTTTTTT	CASQLGSTGELFF
TRBV3-1/TRBV3-2	-	TRBJ1-1	-	TGTGCCAGCAGCCCGACGACCGGGGACACTGAAGCTTTCTTT	CASSPTTGDTEAFF
TRBV6-5	-	TRBJ2-7	-	TGTGCCAGCAGGCCTGGACAGCTTACAACCTACGAGCAGTACTTC	CASRPGQLTTYEQYF
TRBV5-1	-	TRBJ2-1	-	TGCGCCAGCAGCTTAGGGCAGGGATACTACAATGAGCAGTTCTTC	CASSLGQGYYNEQFF
TRBV11-2	-	TRBJ2-3	-	TGTGCCAGCAGCGAGGTAGGAGATACGCAGTATTTT	CASSEVGDTQYF
TRBV5-3	many	TRBJ2-7	-	TGTGCCAGAAGCTTGAATCAATACGAGCAGTACTTC	CARSLNQYEQYF
TRBV19	-	TRBJ2-2	TRBD2	TGTGCCAGTCGCGCGGGAGGAAACACCGGGGAGCTGTTTTTT	CASRAGGNTGELFF
TRBV2	-	TRBJ1-1	-	TGTGCCAGCAGTGAATTTGGGGCCGGCACTGAAGCTTTCTTT	CASSEFGAGTEAFF
TRBV5-8	-	TRBJ2-1	TRBD2	TGTGCCAGCAGCTTACGGCTAGCGGGGGGCAATGAGCAGTTCTTC	CASSLRLAGGNEQFF
TRBV5-5	-	TRBJ1-1	TRBD1	TGTGCCAGCAGCTTAAGGGGGCTCACTGAAGCTTTCTTT	CASSLRGLTEAFF
TRBV4-2	few	TRBJ1-6	TRBD1	TGTGCCAGCAGCCAAGACAAACAGGGGTTTCTCTTT	CASSQDKQGFLF
TRBV7-2	-	TRBJ2-7	TRBD2	TGTGCCAGCAGCCAAGCGCGGACTAGCGGGGGATACGAGCAGTACTTC	CASSQARTSGGYEQYF
TRBV5-1	-	TRBJ1-2	-	TGCGCCAGCAGCTTACAGGGTGAGGGCTATGGCTACACCTTC	CASSLQGEGYGYTF
TRBV12-2	-	TRBJ1-1	-	TGTGCAAGTCGCCTCTACGGTCTCCCTCCTTGGGCTTTCTTT	CASRLYGLPPWAFF
TRBV5-8	-	TRBJ2-7	TRBD2	TGTGCCAGCAGTTGGGGACTAGCGGCCACGAACGAGCAGTACTTC	CASSWGLAATNEQYF
TRBV2	-	TRBJ2-5	TRBD2	TGTGCCAGCAGTGAGTCGACTAGCGGGAGTGGGGAGACCCAGTACTTC	CASSESTSGSGETQYF
TRBV5-5	-	TRBJ2-2	TRBD1	TGTGCCAGCAGCTTGACAGGGGTGGGCGGGGAGCTGTTTTTT	CASSLTGVGGELFF
TRBV6-4	-	TRBJ2-3	-	TGTGCCAGCAGTGCTGGTGGGGGGTCAGATACGCAGTATTTT	CASSAGGGSDTQYF
TRBV9	-	TRBJ2-7	-	TGTGCCAGCAGCGTAGACCCGGGTTCCTACGAGCAGTACTTC	CASSVDPGSYEQYF
TRBV27	-	TRBJ1-1	TRBD1	TGTGCCAGCAGTTTCTTACAGGGGACGGGCACTGAAGCTTTCTTT	CASSFLQGTGTEAFF
TRBV28	-	TRBJ1-4	-	TGTGCCAGCAGTTTAGTAGGGGATGATGAAAAACTGTTTTTT	CASSLVGDDEKLFF
TRBV9	-	TRBJ1-1	TRBD1	TGTGCCAGCAGCCCCAAAGACAGGGGGGAAGCTTTCTTT	CASSPKDRGEAFF
TRBV5-1	-	TRBJ1-1	-	TGCGCCAGCAGCTTCCGGGAGGGAGGTACTGAAGCTTTCTTT	CASSFREGGTEAFF
TRBV7-9	once	TRBJ2-1	TRBD2	TGTGCCAGCAGCTTACAAGCGGGGTCATCCTACAATGAGCAGTTCTTC	CASSLQAGSSYNEQFF
TRBV28	-	TRBJ1-4	-	TGTGCCAGCAGTCCCCCCGGCTACAGGGTGAGAAAACTGTTTTTT	CASSPPGYRVRKLFF
TRBV18	few	TRBJ1-3	TRBD1	TGTGCCAGCTCACCACCTCGGACAGGGGGTACTTACACCATATATTTT	CASSPPRTGGTYTIYF
TRBV28	-	TRBJ2-3	-	TGTGCCAGCAGTCAGGACACAAACTTAGATACGCAGTATTTT	CASSQDTNLDTQYF
TRBV28	-	TRBJ2-1	TRBD1	TGTGCCAGCAAAAGGCGACAGGGGAGGATGGATGCTGAGCAGTTCTTC	CASKRRQGRMDAEQFF
TRBV27	-	TRBJ2-1	TRBD2	TGTGCCAGCAGTCTCCCCCCCGGGACTAGCGGGAGAGGCAATGAGCAGTTCTTC	CASSLPPGTSGRGNEQFF
TRBV19	-	TRBJ2-1	TRBD2	TGTGCCAGTAGTCAAAGGACTAGCGGGCACAATGAGCAGTTCTTC	CASSQRTSGHNEQFF
TRBV6-5	-	TRBJ1-1	-	TGTGCCAGCAGTCGGGAGGGGACTGAAGCTTTCTTT	CASSREGTEAFF